The clone carrying this T cell receptor beta chain was seen a few times. Its target is not known. CDR3 size: 14 residues. Trimming stripped 5 bases from V and 0 bases from J, with 10 bases between. The germline V gene encodes CDR1 SGHRS and CDR2 YFSETQ. PCR primers comprised 60 Vbeta and 13 Jbeta primers. Here immunoSEQ multiplex PCR was the method, and the copy in TCRdb shows in-frame clones only, minus some. In the table there are some 120,000 clones, roughly 80% of which are singletons. The sample belongs to a study of cytomegalovirus exposure and HLA in healthy donors. Study results and limitations: Donor immune exposure was known only as CMV serostatus. A missense variant in DCLRE1C was later tied to TCR beta V- and J-gene trimming.

The sequenced sample was PBMCs. The sequence was collected from a woman aged 40 to 55 in good health and CMV-seropositive. The rearrangement links TRBV5-1 to TRBJ2-3; tentatively, D is TRBD2 (5 bases). This CDR3 reads CASSNRLSTDTQYF. CDR3 nucleotide sequence: TGCGCCAGCAGTAACAGACTAAGCACAGATACGCAGTATTTT.